The 30 T cell receptor beta chains reported below all come from one sample, sequenced in a study of beta chain features in type 1 diabetes. Study findings and constraints: Within each of all four CD4+ subsets, Type 1 diabetes patients had TCRB CDR3s that were moderately but significantly shorter.

Sequenced material consisted of expressed TCRB transcripts (all of the isolated RNA was reverse transcribed). Using immunoSEQ multiplex PCR, the repertoire was profiled, and TCRdb retains in-frame clones only, with some absent. This sample carries about 340,000 clones, roughly 13% of them seen once, and the ten largest clones take about 0.016%. These receptors' antigens are unknown. The sample comprised naive CD4+ T cells from blood. These receptors came from a woman aged 18-29 years with type 1 diabetes.

Only a few counts were recorded for this clone. The chain has TRBV5-1 and TRBJ2-4; maybe TRBD2 (6 bases). The V and J ends lost 4 bases and 5 bases respectively, with 16 bases between them. The CDR3 is 15 amino acids. Germline CDR1 reads SGHRS; CDR2 reads YFSETQ. The CDR3 protein is CASSRKPGTENIQYF. CDR3 in DNA: TGCGCCAGCAGCCGCAAACCCGGGACTGAAAACATTCAGTACTTC.

This clone was seen more than once but under ten times. The chain is built from TRBV5-6 and TRBJ1-1; D is perhaps TRBD1 (6 bases). This CDR3 spans 12 amino acids. V shed 4 bases and J shed 11 bases, with 15 bases lying between them. Germline CDR1 SGHDT, CDR2 YYEEEE. The CDR3 sequence: CASSRGTGLAFF. Here the CDR3 DNA reads TGTGCCAGCAGCCGAGGTACAGGGCTGGCTTTCTTT.

CDR3 DNA sequence: TGTGCCAGCAGCGGCGGGACGGCTAGCTCCTACGAGCAGTACGTC. Its protein is CASSGGTASSYEQYV. The rearrangement uses TRBV28 and TRBJ2-7; D is perhaps TRBD2 (6 bases). CDR3 length: 15 residues. V lost 6 bases and J 0 bases, leaving 15 bases between the germline ends. CDR1 MDHEN and CDR2 SYDVKM come from the germline V gene.

This chain joins TRBV4-3 and TRBJ1-2, with TRBD1 matching 8 bases. The CDR3 sequence is 15 residues long. V gave up 6 bases and J gave up 7 bases; unmatched junction bases: 13. The V gene's germline CDR1 is LGHNA and CDR2 YSLEER. CDR3 DNA: TGCGCCAGCAGACCCGGACAGGGAGATAGCTTTGGCTACACCTTC. It translates to CASRPGQGDSFGYTF.

This sequence joins TRBV7-2 and TRBJ2-5; D possibly corresponds to TRBD1 (6 bases). This CDR3 is built from 16 residues. Trimming shortened V by 5 bases and J by 3 bases, and 19 bases separated the two germline ends. CDR1 is SGHTA, CDR2 FQGNSA, per germline. Written as DNA, the CDR3 is TGTGCCAGCAGCGCCCACAGGGTTGCCACGGAAGAGACCCAGTACTTC. This codes for CASSAHRVATEETQYF.

This clone was detected a few times. The V call is TRBV7-2, the J call TRBJ1-4; TRBD1 is a possible D gene (6 bases). Trimming took 6 bases from V and 8 from J, leaving 16 bases between them. The CDR3 spans 14 residues. Per germline, CDR1 SGHTA and CDR2 FQGNSA. CDR3 sequence (DNA): TGTGCCAGCAGTTCACAGGGTGGTTACGAAAAACTGTTTTTT. The encoded protein is CASSSQGGYEKLFF.

The rearrangement uses TRBV7-9 and TRBJ2-5; 11 bases are a match to TRBD2. CDR1 is SEHNR, CDR2 FQNEAQ, per germline (reference sequence). The CDR3 runs to 15 residues. J gave up 4 bases and V 3 bases, and 4 bases lay outside the gene matches. Here the CDR3 reads CASSLTSGIVETQYF. The CDR3 bases are TGTGCCAGCAGCTTGACTAGCGGGATAGTAGAGACCCAGTACTTC. Complete variable domain (other parts from reference TRBV7-9 and TRBJ2-5): DTGVSQNPRHKITKRGQNVTFRCDPISEHNRLYWYRQTLGQGPEFLTYFQNEAQLEKSRLLSDRFSAERPKGSFSTLEIQRTEQGDSAMYLCASSLTSGIVETQYFGPGTRLLVL.

This clone was counted only a few times. The genes are TRBV15 and TRBJ1-5; weak D call: TRBD1 (6 bases). V was clipped by 1 base and J by 5 bases, with 30 bases between them. CDR1 and CDR2 from the germline V gene are LNHNV and YYDKDF (reference sequence). The length of the CDR3 is 21 residues. The CDR3 region is CATSRVIMGHRMPRSDQPQHF. The CDR3 DNA reads as TGTGCCACCAGCAGAGTCATCATGGGACACCGGATGCCCCGGTCAGATCAGCCCCAGCATTTT.

The chain uses TRBV28 and TRBJ2-2; D is uncertain. CDR3 length: 16 amino acids. Deletions cut 7 bases from V and 6 bases from J, with 21 bases between. Germline CDR1 reads MDHEN; CDR2 reads SYDVKM. CDR3 protein: CASNRPRPTSPGELFF. The CDR3 DNA sequence: TGTGCCAGCAACAGACCGAGACCCACAAGCCCCGGGGAGCTGTTTTTT.

The chain is built from TRBV30 and TRBJ1-1, with a possible D match to TRBD1 (5 bases). Germline V lookup: CDR1 GTSNPN, CDR2 SVGIG (reference sequence). CDR3 length equals 12 residues. Trimming shortened V by 0 bases and J by 9 bases, and 11 bases separated the two germline ends. As DNA, the CDR3 is TGTGCCTGGAGTGTAACGGCAGGGCAAGCTTTCTTT. Its protein product is CAWSVTAGQAFF. Combining the CDR3 with reference TRBV30 and TRBJ1-1 gives the whole variable domain SQTIHQWPATLVQPVGSPLSLECTVEGTSNPNLYWYRQAAGRGLQLLFYSVGIGQISSEVPQNLSASRPQDRQFILSSKKLLLSDSGFYLCAWSVTAGQAFFGQGTRLTVV.

This chain connects TRBV7-3 to TRBJ2-7, with 7 nucleotides matching TRBD1. The CDR3 extends over 16 amino acids. Germline V gene lookup returns CDR1 SGHTA and CDR2 FQGTGA. V trimming: 1 base; J trimming: 7 bases; junction bases outside the gene matches: 13. The CDR3 DNA reads TGTGCCAGCAGCTTAAGAGGGGGCGGTTCCCCGGGGGAGCAGTACTTC. The encoded protein is CASSLRGGGSPGEQYF.

Here the CDR3 reads CASSLIYSYEQYF. The CDR3, as DNA: TGTGCCAGCAGCTTAATCTACTCCTACGAGCAGTACTTC. The chain carries TRBV7-9 and TRBJ2-7; D is undetermined. With 2 bases removed from V and 0 bases from J, the gap between germline ends came to 5 bases. The CDR3 has 13 residues. CDR1 and CDR2 (germline): SEHNR, FQNEAQ (reference sequence).

V usage is TRBV7-9 and J usage is TRBJ2-5; a possible D gene is TRBD1 (6 bases). Germline loops: CDR1 SEHNR, CDR2 FQNEAQ (reference sequence). The CDR3 contains 15 residues. V lost 3 bases and J lost 4, with 15 bases in between. The CDR3 loop is CASSFLQGGSETQYF. The CDR3, as DNA: TGTGCCAGCAGCTTCTTACAGGGTGGGTCAGAGACCCAGTACTTC.

The chain recombines TRBV11-2 with TRBJ2-1, with 13 nucleotides matching TRBD2. The CDR3 has 16 residues. From germline, CDR1 is SGHAT and CDR2 FQNNGV. V shed 3 bases and J 9 bases; nucleotides not matched to a gene: 8. CDR3 sequence (DNA): TGTGCCAGCAGCTTTGGACTAGCGGGAGTAGGAACTGAGCAGTTCTTC. Translation gives CASSFGLAGVGTEQFF. Full variable domain (missing parts from reference TRBV11-2 and TRBJ2-1): EAGVAQSPRYKIIEKRQSVAFWCNPISGHATLYWYQQILGQGPKLLIQFQNNGVVDDSQLPKDRFSAERLKGVDSTLKIQPAKLEDSAVYLCASSFGLAGVGTEQFFGPGTRLTVL.

The J gene is TRBJ2-7, the V gene TRBV28, with 8 bases that match TRBD2. With 4 bases clipped from V and 2 bases from J, the junction kept 10 bases outside the gene matches. Germline CDR1 MDHEN, CDR2 SYDVKM. The CDR3 runs 16 residues. As DNA, the CDR3 is TGTGCCAGCAGTTCCTCGAAGCGGGAGAACGCCTACGAGCAGTACTTC. Its translation: CASSSSKRENAYEQYF.

V and J are TRBV7-3 and TRBJ2-6, with D tentatively TRBD2 (6 bases). The ends were cut back, 1 base at V and 3 bases at J, with 13 bases in the middle. Germline-derived CDR1 and CDR2 are SGHTA and FQGTGA. CDR3 length: 17 residues. For the CDR3, the DNA is TGTGCCAGCAGCTTAAGGAGGACTATCCTTGGGGCCAACGTCCTGACTTTC. Translating gives CASSLRRTILGANVLTF.

This clone was seen only a few times. This sequence joins TRBV5-1 and TRBJ1-5; 8 bases agree with TRBD1. The CDR3 loop spans 15 amino acids. Germline V gene lookup returns CDR1 SGHRS and CDR2 YFSETQ. V shed 3 bases, J shed 6 bases, and the junction held 8 bases outside the gene matches. The CDR3 protein is CASSSGQGRGQPQHF. CDR3 DNA: TGCGCCAGCAGCTCCGGACAGGGACGGGGTCAGCCCCAGCATTTT.

This clone was counted a few times. The chain uses TRBV9 and TRBJ1-5; the D gene is possibly TRBD1 (5 bases). This CDR3 spans 15 amino acids. V lost 0 bases and J lost 5, with 12 bases in between. From germline, CDR1 is SGDLS and CDR2 YYNGEE. CDR3 sequence reads: CASSVDGDYYQPQHF. DNA for the CDR3: TGTGCCAGCAGCGTAGATGGGGACTACTATCAGCCCCAGCATTTT.

V is TRBV30 and J is TRBJ2-5; 10 nucleotides agree with TRBD2. The CDR3 length is 18 residues. Per germline, CDR1 GTSNPN and CDR2 SVGIG (reference sequence). The V segment lost 2 bases and the J segment 1 base; nucleotides outside the gene matches: 13. The CDR3 reads CAWSRSRTSGKFQETQYF. The CDR3 DNA is TGTGCCTGGAGTCGCTCCCGGACTAGCGGCAAGTTCCAAGAGACCCAGTACTTC. Supplemented by reference TRBV30 and TRBJ2-5, the full variable domain reads SQTIHQWPATLVQPVGSPLSLECTVEGTSNPNLYWYRQAAGRGLQLLFYSVGIGQISSEVPQNLSASRPQDRQFILSSKKLLLSDSGFYLCAWSRSRTSGKFQETQYFGPGTRLLVL.

The sample holds a few counts of this clone. The chain couples TRBV4-2 to TRBJ1-1; 9 nucleotides line up with TRBD1. Germline loops: CDR1 LGHNA, CDR2 YNFKEQ. The CDR3 sequence is 17 residues long. J was trimmed by 3 bases and V by 5 bases; bases with no gene match: 13. Here the CDR3 reads CASSSLARGDRDTEAFF. CDR3 DNA: TGTGCCAGCAGCTCATTGGCACGAGGGGACAGGGACACTGAAGCTTTCTTT.

This clone has only a few counts. The genes are TRBV11-2 and TRBJ2-7; 9 bases fit TRBD1. The V segment lost 4 bases and the J segment 0 bases; nucleotides outside the gene matches: 1. From germline, CDR1 is SGHAT and CDR2 FQNNGV. The CDR3 is made up of 14 amino acids. The CDR3 DNA reads as TGTGCCAGCAGCTGGGACAGGGCCTCCTACGAGCAGTACTTC. Translating gives CASSWDRASYEQYF.

V usage is TRBV7-9 and J usage is TRBJ2-3; 7 nucleotides align to TRBD1. CDR1 and CDR2 from the germline V gene are SEHNR and FQNEAQ (reference sequence). Trimming cost V 3 bases and J 5 bases; bases outside gene matches: 5. The length of the CDR3 is 14 residues. In DNA, the CDR3 is TGTGCCAGCAGCTTCCTAGGGGGCTTAGATACGCAGTATTTT. Encoded protein: CASSFLGGLDTQYF.

The sample holds a few counts of this clone. This rearrangement joins TRBV4-2 to TRBJ1-1; no clear D gene. The V gene's germline CDR1 is LGHNA and CDR2 YNFKEQ. The CDR3 runs to 12 residues. V dropped 1 base and J dropped 7 bases, with 7 bases sitting between them. The DNA of the CDR3 is TGTGCCAGCAGCCAAGTTGGCCGTGAAGCTTTCTTT. This codes for CASSQVGREAFF.

Only a few counts were recorded for this clone. The chain employs TRBV7-7 and TRBJ2-1; D gene uncertain. The CDR3 totals 14 residues. Germline V gives CDR1 SSHAT, CDR2 FNYEAQ (reference sequence). V was clipped by 5 bases and J by 9 bases, with 17 bases between them. The CDR3 nucleotides read TGTGCCAGCAGCGCCAGTCTCTTAGAGCGTGAGCAGTTCTTC. Its translation is CASSASLLEREQFF.

The chain links TRBV7-8 to TRBJ2-5; D might be TRBD2 (5 bases). CDR3 length: 14 amino acids. V lost 2 bases, J lost 5 bases, and 12 bases lay in between. Germline loops: CDR1 SGHVS, CDR2 FQNEAQ. DNA of the CDR3: TGTGCCAGCAGCTTAAGCGGCAGTGAGGAGACCCAGTACTTC. Translated, it gives CASSLSGSEETQYF.

The V call is TRBV2, the J call TRBJ2-3; no reliable D call. The CDR3 sequence is 13 residues long. With 1 base removed from V and 7 bases from J, the gap between germline ends came to 9 bases. Per germline, CDR1 SNHLY and CDR2 FYNNEI. For the CDR3, the DNA is TGTGCCAGCAGTGAAGATAGACAAAATACGCAGTATTTT. Translated, it gives CASSEDRQNTQYF.

This clone was observed a handful of times. The V call is TRBV5-1, the J call TRBJ1-5, with D unclear. Trimming cost V 3 bases and J 3 bases, with 10 bases left between them. CDR1 and CDR2 from the germline V gene are SGHRS and YFSETQ. This CDR3 is 14 amino acids long. As DNA, the CDR3 is TGCGCCAGCAGCTCGGACTCACCCAATCAGCCCCAGCATTTT. Its translation: CASSSDSPNQPQHF.

There are a few counts of this clone. The chain combines TRBV28 with TRBJ2-7, with D perhaps TRBD1 (6 bases). V shed 6 bases and J shed 5 bases, with 8 bases lying between them. Looked up from germline, CDR1 is MDHEN and CDR2 is SYDVKM. The CDR3 extends over 11 amino acids. The chain's CDR3 is CASRRTDEQYF. CDR3 in DNA: TGTGCCAGCAGGAGGACAGACGAGCAGTACTTC.

Remarks on this clone: This specimen includes other DNA sequences encoding the same CDR3. The rearrangement uses TRBV29-1 and TRBJ1-1, with D hard to call. With 3 bases removed from V and 12 bases from J, the gap between germline ends came to 14 bases. The CDR3 runs 11 residues. Germline V gene data show CDR1 as SQVTM and CDR2 as ANQGSEA. The CDR3 region is CSVEPARRPFF. CDR3 DNA: TGCAGCGTTGAGCCGGCCCGCAGGCCTTTCTTT.

This clone turned up a few times. The chain carries TRBV7-2 and TRBJ2-7; 11 bases map to TRBD2. This CDR3 has 14 residues. Trimming cost V 5 bases and J 4 bases; bases outside gene matches: 4. CDR1 is SGHTA and CDR2 is FQGNSA in the germline V gene. Written as DNA, the CDR3 is TGTGCCAGCAGCCCCTTAGCGGGAGGGTACGAGCAGTACTTC. It yields the protein CASSPLAGGYEQYF.